This record looks at one TCR beta chain sequence and its context. Time point of the sample: cycle 4 day 1 (C4D1), after more than five weeks of nivolumab. Exposure to brentuximab vedotin varied, and each patient had relapsed following autologous stem cell transplantation. The sample belongs to a study of PD-1 blockade in classical Hodgkin lymphoma. Assay used: immunoSEQ multiplex PCR; TCRdb lists only in-frame clones, some missing. The sample gives roughly 94,000 clones, about 93% of which show up once; roughly 1.9% is in the top ten. Germline trimming cut 0 bases from V and 10 bases from J; bases unmatched to any gene: 6. This CDR3 has 15 amino acids. Per the germline V gene, CDR1 is WSHSY and CDR2 is SAAADI.

Here the sequenced sample was peripheral blood mononuclear cells (PBMCs), taken before the fourth cycle of nivolumab. The source of this sequence is a human donor with classical Hodgkin lymphoma. This sequence joins TRBV10-2 and TRBJ2-1; 10 positions match TRBD2. The CDR3: CASSESLAGVEEQFF. The CDR3 DNA sequence: TGCGCCAGCAGTGAGTCTCTAGCGGGAGTAGAAGAGCAGTTCTTC.